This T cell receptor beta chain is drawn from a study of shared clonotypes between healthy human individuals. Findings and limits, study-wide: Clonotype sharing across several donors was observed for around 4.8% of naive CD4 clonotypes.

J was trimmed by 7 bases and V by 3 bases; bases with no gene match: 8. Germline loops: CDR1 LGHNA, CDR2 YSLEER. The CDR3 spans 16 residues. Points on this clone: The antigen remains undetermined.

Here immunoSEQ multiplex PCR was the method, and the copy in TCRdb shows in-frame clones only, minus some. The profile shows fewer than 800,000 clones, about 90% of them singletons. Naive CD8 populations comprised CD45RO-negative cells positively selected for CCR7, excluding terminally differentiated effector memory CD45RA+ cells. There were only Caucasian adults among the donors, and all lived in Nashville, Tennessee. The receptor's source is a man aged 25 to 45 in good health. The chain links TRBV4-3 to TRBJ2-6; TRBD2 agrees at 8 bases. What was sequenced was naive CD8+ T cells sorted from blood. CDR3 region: CASSQSPGGAANVLTF. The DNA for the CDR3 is TGCGCCAGCAGCCAGAGCCCCGGGGGGGCTGCCAACGTCCTGACTTTC.